This T cell receptor (beta chain) was obtained from a study of T-cell reconstitution after alpha-beta-depleted transplantation in children. Germline assignment: CDR1 SEHNR and CDR2 FQNEAQ (reference sequence). The CDR3 is made up of 13 amino acids. The V and J ends lost 8 bases and 4 bases respectively, with 12 bases between them. Preparing the TCRbeta library involved the use of unique molecular identifiers. One entry per CDR3 protein results from TCRdb running MiXCR on the PCR reads. The sample has 200,000 to 300,000 distinct CDR3 sequences; 12% are singletons. This clonotype was counted at least ten times.

This TCR was sampled from a human donor who donated a stem cell graft to a child with acute lymphoblastic leukemia. Sample: PBMCs from the stem cell graft donor, taken from the stem cell graft. The rearrangement uses TRBV7-9 and TRBJ1-5; no definite D call. The CDR3 reads CASAEALNQPQHF. The CDR3 DNA is TGTGCCAGCGCCGAGGCGCTGAATCAGCCCCAGCATTTT.